A single sample is the source of the 12 T cell receptor beta chains below, sequenced in a study of T-cell reconstitution after alpha-beta-depleted transplantation in children. As it was prepared, the TCRbeta library received unique molecular identifiers. TCRdb re-called the PCR reads through MiXCR, storing one row per CDR3 protein. The repertoire consists of hundreds of thousands of distinct CDR3 sequences, with over 10% occurring once and the leading ten covering about 2%. The sequencing used PBMCs, mostly from graft donor cells, collected 360 days after TCRalphabeta/CD19-depleted stem cell transplant. These receptors were collected from a male patient younger than 18 who had a stem cell transplant for acute myeloid leukemia, so the T cells may come from the graft donor.

This clonotype showed up many times. The CDR3 nucleotides are TGTGCCAGCAGTTTAGTAGGGGCCGAGCAGTACTTC. Amino acids: CASSLVGAEQYF. V usage is TRBV28 and J usage is TRBJ2-7; D perhaps matches TRBD1 (5 bases). This CDR3 region has 12 residues. V was shortened by 2 bases and J by 6 bases, with 8 bases between the two germline ends. Germline CDR1 MDHEN, CDR2 SYDVKM. Drawing the rest from reference TRBV28 and TRBJ2-7, the complete variable domain is DVKVTQSSRYLVKRTGEKVFLECVQDMDHENMFWYRQDPGLGLRLIYFSYDVKMKEKGDIPEGYSVSREKKERFSLILESASTNQTSMYLCASSLVGAEQYFGPGTRLTVT.

This chain joins TRBV4-3 and TRBJ2-5; either TRBD1 or TRBD2 may supply D (5 bases each). CDR3 length: 15 amino acids. V shed 4 bases and J shed 3 bases, with 15 bases lying between them. Germline CDR1 LGHNA, CDR2 YSLEER. CDR3 sequence reads: CASSPVGVAEETQYF. CDR3 nucleotide sequence: TGCGCCAGCAGCCCAGTGGGGGTGGCTGAAGAGACCCAGTACTTC.

This chain uses TRBV10-3 with TRBJ2-3; a weak D match, TRBD2 (5 bases). The V end was cut by 7 bases, the J end by 9 bases, with 17 bases between. In germline, CDR1 is ENHRY, CDR2 SYGVKD. The CDR3 has 13 residues. CDR3 in DNA: TGTGCCATCACCGTCGGGATTATGGGCACGCAGTATTTT. This translates into CAITVGIMGTQYF.

The gene calls are TRBV20-1 and TRBJ2-7; 9 bases fit TRBD1. The germline V gene has CDR1 DFQATT and CDR2 SNEGSKA (reference sequence). Trimming cost V 5 bases and J 6 bases; bases outside gene matches: 14. The CDR3 sequence is 15 residues long. The CDR3 DNA reads as TGCAGTGCTGGGGGAAGGAAACAGGGGGCAGCCGAGCAGTACTTC. Residues: CSAGGRKQGAAEQYF.

This clonotype came up a few times. V usage is TRBV24-1 and J usage is TRBJ2-5, with D perhaps TRBD1 (5 bases). Looked up from germline, CDR1 is KGHDR and CDR2 is SFDVKD. The V end lost 7 bases, the J end lost 5 bases, and 13 bases lay between the germline ends. CDR3 size: 13 residues. The CDR3 loop is CATRQAVGETQYF. CDR3 bases: TGTGCCACCAGACAGGCGGTTGGTGAGACCCAGTACTTC.

Notes on this clonotype: An end of the junction differs from the germline gene, which may be a read error. The V and J genes are TRBV18 and TRBJ1-5; the match to TRBD1 covers 9 bases. CDR1 and CDR2 (germline): KGHSH, LQKENI. The CDR3 length is 16 residues. Here the CDR3 DNA reads TGTGCCAGCTCAGCCTCCGGGACAGGGCTAAATCAGCCCGAGCATTTT. It translates to CASSASGTGLNQPEHF. Variable domain in full (rest from reference TRBV18 and TRBJ1-5): NAGVMQNPRHLVRRRGQEARLRCSPMKGHSHVYWYRQLPEEGLKFMVYLQKENIIDESGMPKERFSAEFPKEGPSILRIQQVVRGDSAAYFCASSASGTGLNQPEHFGDGTRLSIL.

This clonotype showed up just a few times. V is TRBV7-9 and J is TRBJ1-1; D ambiguous. The CDR3 totals 14 residues. The V end lost 1 base, the J end lost 5 bases, and 11 bases lay between the germline ends. The V gene's germline CDR1 is SEHNR and CDR2 FQNEAQ (reference sequence). DNA of the CDR3: TGTGCCAGCAGCTTAGAACAACGAGGGACTGAAGCTTTCTTT. It codes for CASSLEQRGTEAFF.

This clonotype was observed many times. The V call is TRBV4-3, the J call TRBJ1-2; D possibly corresponds to TRBD1 (6 bases). The CDR3 spans 15 residues. Germline V gives CDR1 LGHNA, CDR2 YSLEER. V dropped 3 bases and J dropped 5 bases, with 16 bases sitting between them. The CDR3 coding sequence is TGCGCCAGCAGCCACCGGGACACCGGAGGTTATGGCTACACCTTC. Translation gives CASSHRDTGGYGYTF.

The chain is built from TRBV2 and TRBJ2-7, with D tentatively TRBD1 (6 bases). This CDR3 region has 16 residues. In germline, CDR1 is SNHLY, CDR2 FYNNEI. The ends were cut back, 1 base at V and 4 bases at J, with 17 bases in the middle. In nucleotides, the CDR3 is TGTGCCAGCAGTGAAGGGAAAAGGACAGCGACTTACGAGCAGTACTTC. Its protein product is CASSEGKRTATYEQYF.

The genes are TRBV19 and TRBJ2-5; D not resolved. Trimming stripped 3 bases from V and 4 bases from J, with 9 bases between. Germline assignment: CDR1 LNHDA and CDR2 SQIVND (reference sequence). The CDR3 extends over 13 amino acids. The CDR3 region is CASSMISGETQYF. The CDR3 DNA follows: TGTGCCAGTAGTATGATAAGTGGAGAGACCCAGTACTTC. The full variable domain, with the rest looked up from reference TRBV19 and TRBJ2-5, is DGGITQSPKYLFRKEGQNVTLSCEQNLNHDAMYWYRQDPGQGLRLIYYSQIVNDFQKGDIAEGYSVSREKKESFPLTVTSAQKNPTAFYLCASSMISGETQYFGPGTRLLVL.

The genes are TRBV12-5 and TRBJ2-1; 8 bases fit TRBD2. Germline-derived CDR1 and CDR2 are LGHNT and FRNRAP. After removal of 2 bases from V and 6 bases from J, the junction contained 9 bases not matched to a gene. The CDR3 contains 16 residues. The CDR3 protein is CASGLTPGLGGNEQFF. CDR3 DNA: TGTGCTAGTGGTTTGACACCGGGACTAGGGGGCAATGAGCAGTTCTTC.

In this sample, this clonotype turned up many times. The J gene is TRBJ2-7, the V gene TRBV28, with D perhaps TRBD1 (5 bases). Trimming stripped 3 bases from V and 2 bases from J, with 8 bases between. Germline values: CDR1 MDHEN, CDR2 SYDVKM. CDR3 length: 13 residues. The CDR3 is CASSFRQTYEQYF. The CDR3, as DNA: TGTGCCAGCAGTTTTAGACAGACCTACGAGCAGTACTTC.